This paragraph reports one T cell receptor (beta chain). Its antigen specificity is not known. No much larger clone exists at a distance of one base, and base qualities are not known. This sample stems from a study of T cells after posttransplantation cyclophosphamide (dated by TCRdb to the mid-2010s). For the wider study: T cell repertoire reconstitution was tracked by TRB sequencing after myeloablative bone marrow transplantation in which posttransplantation cyclophosphamide was used as GVHD prophylaxis. Samples from some 33 PTCy-treated patients and 15 to 20 related bone marrow donors of those patients were subjected to antigen receptor sequencing. TRB sequencing was performed on blood from all 35 or so PTCy patients with 1-year posttransplant specimens. Up to roughly 3 additional blood samples from 2 to 5.2 years after transplant were also TRB-sequenced in 3 patients, as was pretransplant blood from a handful of patients. Because TRA and TRB clonality correlated tightly in about 9 samples, the subsequent TCR analyses were limited to TRB only. Public TRB sequences were searched against a database of over 3,600 sequences associated with responses to pathogens, tumor antigens, self-antigens and alloantigens.

The germline V gene encodes CDR1 MNHEY and CDR2 SVGAGI. After removal of 5 bases from V and 1 base from J, the junction retains 4 bases not matched to a gene. Its CDR3 holds 15 amino acids, cysteine through phenylalanine. Just the 45-base CDR3 DNA is kept, in frame starting at base 1. Related bone marrow donors provided peripheral blood samples on the day of marrow donation. Viable CD3+CD4+ or CD3+CD8+ cells that were CCR7+CD45RA+CD45RO-CD95-CD27+CD28+ were defined as naive T cells. Mononuclear cells from peripheral blood and bone marrow were separated by Ficoll-Hypaque density centrifugation and then cryopreserved. CD4+ and CD8+ T cells, including naive and memory subsets, were sorted by FACS using a FACSAria II. Genomic DNA was used for TRB sequencing, which was performed with the immunoSEQ assay at survey resolution or with the hsTCRB kit. In the original analysis: The immunoSEQ software handled the initial read processing, while the LymphoSeq R package was used for the repertoire analyses. For each TRB dataset, clonality was calculated as 1 minus normalized Shannon entropy, and the Gini coefficient was computed as well. To infer phenotypes in unsorted samples, TRB sequences from sorted subsets of the recipient or donor were mapped onto unsorted samples from the same recipient. In TCRdb, the immuneACCESS table is reduced to in-frame sequences with V and J assigned. These tables do not hold every clone; where another copy was compared, an unresolved V gene accounts for under half, and the others remain unexplained. The D gene and trimming were derived from the DNA, and the V and J assignments and clone size from that table. In this sample the table shows 23,000 or so clones, approximately 98% of which occur a single time. The ten largest account for 0.13% of the sample.

What the authors observed across the whole study: Donor-recipient similarity was low at 1-2 months but increased during the first year, and donor CD8+ memory clones often dominated later blood repertoires. The TRB repertoires of T cells infiltrating skin or the GI tract showed only limited overlap with the TRB repertoires found in blood. Across the roughly 40 patients, TRB clonality was highly associated with recipient CMV seropositivity and CMV reactivation, and diversity with PTCy was similar to that in the CNI/methotrexate controls.

The V and J segments used are TRBV6-5 and TRBJ2-3; the junction holds 9 bases that match TRBD2. The material sequenced was naive CD8+ T cells sorted from PBMCs. This TCR derives from a man aged 35 to 55 in good health, CMV-negative, and a related stem cell transplant donor. The DNA sequence reads TGTGCCAGCAGTAAGCTAGCGGGACGCACAGATACGCAGTATTTT. It translates to CASSKLAGRTDTQYF.